This entry lists 14 T cell receptor beta chains sequenced from one sample in a study of blood T cell repertoires in COVID-19. The repertoire was sequenced with immunoSEQ multiplex PCR; TCRdb's copy has only in-frame clones and lacks some. Among some 200,000 clones listed, approximately 84% were seen once. The sample was peripheral blood. These receptors came from a human donor with acute or convalescent COVID-19. The donor label of this sample is uncertain.

The V call is TRBV18, the J call TRBJ2-5; TRBD2 might be the D (6 bases). Germline-derived CDR1 and CDR2 are KGHSH and LQKENI. V lost 1 base, J lost 1 base, and 7 bases lay in between. This CDR3 region has 14 residues. CDR3 region: CASSPLGGQETQYF. In DNA form, the CDR3 reads TGTGCCAGCTCACCACTCGGGGGCCAAGAGACCCAGTACTTC.

This rearrangement joins TRBV2 to TRBJ2-3; TRBD1 might be the D (6 bases). The germline CDR1 and CDR2 sequences are SNHLY and FYNNEI. Between the trimmed V and J ends, which lost 8 bases and 5 bases, there was a span of 17 bases. This CDR3 is built from 14 residues. CDR3 bases: TGTGCCAGCCATAGGGGGAGAGGCGAAGATACGCAGTATTTT. It specifies CASHRGRGEDTQYF.

This clone turned up a few times. V and J are TRBV7-3 and TRBJ2-1; TRBD2 matches at 10 bases. Trimming cost V 4 bases and J 10 bases; bases outside gene matches: 10. Germline CDR1 and CDR2: SGHTA and FQGTGA. This CDR3 has 15 residues. The CDR3 loop reads CASSSSSGGQGEQFF. The CDR3 region has the DNA TGTGCCAGCAGCTCTTCTAGCGGGGGCCAGGGGGAGCAGTTCTTC.

The V call is TRBV28, the J call TRBJ2-4, with D tentatively TRBD1 (6 bases). The V and J ends lost 3 bases and 3 bases respectively, with 15 bases between them. The CDR3 is 16 residues long. Germline lookup yields CDR1 MDHEN and CDR2 SYDVKM. The DNA of the CDR3 is TGTGCCAGCAGTTTGATGGGGGCCATTAGCAAAAACATTCAGTACTTC. It yields the protein CASSLMGAISKNIQYF. The full variable domain, in which reference TRBV28 and TRBJ2-4 provide the parts outside the CDR3, is DVKVTQSSRYLVKRTGEKVFLECVQDMDHENMFWYRQDPGLGLRLIYFSYDVKMKEKGDIPEGYSVSREKKERFSLILESASTNQTSMYLCASSLMGAISKNIQYFGAGTRLSVL.

The chain joins TRBV7-2 to TRBJ2-7, with 8 bases fitting TRBD2. CDR3 length: 15 residues. V lost 2 bases and J lost 3; bases outside the gene matches: 6. Germline CDR1 is SGHTA and CDR2 is FQGNSA. The CDR3 here is CASSLRGLGHYEQYF. In nucleotides, the CDR3 is TGTGCCAGCAGCTTAAGGGGACTAGGACACTACGAGCAGTACTTC.

The count of this clone is one. The V call is TRBV11-1, the J call TRBJ2-1; the match to TRBD2 covers 7 bases. Looked up from germline, CDR1 is SGHAT and CDR2 is FQDESV (reference sequence). The length of the CDR3 is 15 residues. V shed 1 base and J 2 bases; nucleotides not matched to a gene: 2. The CDR3 coding sequence is TGTGCCAGCAGCTTAGGGGCGGGAGCCTACAATGAGCAGTTCTTC. It yields the protein CASSLGAGAYNEQFF.

V is TRBV5-1 and J is TRBJ1-2; a weak D match, TRBD1 (5 bases). The length of the CDR3 is 14 residues. The V and J ends lost 0 bases and 5 bases respectively, with 11 bases between them. Germline V CDR1 and CDR2: SGHRS, YFSETQ. CDR3 sequence reads: CASSLEPGFYGYTF. CDR3 nucleotides: TGCGCCAGCAGCTTGGAACCAGGGTTTTATGGCTACACCTTC.

V is TRBV19 and J is TRBJ2-1, with 8 bases lining up with TRBD1. Germline V gene sequence: CDR1 LNHDA, CDR2 SQIVND (reference sequence). Unmatched junction bases numbered 13, after V lost 3 bases and J lost 9 bases. The CDR3 sequence is 16 residues long. The chain's CDR3 is CASSIRQGSSAGEQFF. The CDR3 DNA follows: TGTGCCAGTAGTATTCGACAGGGGAGCTCAGCGGGTGAGCAGTTCTTC.

The CDR3 DNA follows: TGCGCCAGCAGCCAGATACAGGGGTTTGACGAGCAGTACTTC. It encodes CASSQIQGFDEQYF. The genes are TRBV4-1 and TRBJ2-7; 7 nucleotides match TRBD1. After removal of 3 bases from V and 5 bases from J, the junction contained 7 bases not matched to a gene. This CDR3 region has 14 residues. Germline V gene lookup returns CDR1 MGHRA and CDR2 YSYEKL.

CDR3 residues: CAISDPSTSLYNEQFF. CDR3 bases: TGTGCCATCAGTGATCCTTCGACTAGTTTATACAATGAGCAGTTCTTC. The chain joins TRBV10-3 to TRBJ2-1; D perhaps matches TRBD2 (6 bases). Between the trimmed V and J ends, which lost 3 bases and 4 bases, there was a span of 16 bases. CDR3 length: 16 amino acids. Germline-derived CDR1 and CDR2 are ENHRY and SYGVKD.

The chain combines TRBV11-2 with TRBJ1-2; D is uncertain. Trimming took 5 bases from V and 7 from J, leaving 8 bases between them. The CDR3 spans 11 residues. Germline V gives CDR1 SGHAT, CDR2 FQNNGV. CDR3 sequence (DNA): TGTGCCAGCAGCCTCCACAGTGGCTACACCTTC. Translated: CASSLHSGYTF.

This chain links TRBV19 with TRBJ1-2; D possibly corresponds to TRBD1 (5 bases). CDR1 is LNHDA, CDR2 SQIVND, per germline (reference sequence). The CDR3 is made up of 14 amino acids. Trimming took 6 bases from V and 0 from J, leaving 11 bases between them. The CDR3 DNA is TGTGCCAGTAGGCCAGGGATTGCTAACTATGGCTACACCTTC. Translating gives CASRPGIANYGYTF.

This clone was seen a single time. The chain carries TRBV28 and TRBJ2-7, with 11 nucleotides matching TRBD2. The CDR3 is 15 amino acids. Per germline, CDR1 MDHEN and CDR2 SYDVKM. V lost 7 bases and J lost 4; bases outside the gene matches: 9. CDR3 in amino acids: CASTPAASGRYEQYF. CDR3 DNA: TGTGCCAGCACCCCCGCGGCTAGCGGGAGGTACGAGCAGTACTTC.

V gene TRBV29-1 combines with J gene TRBJ1-5, with 9 bases aligning to TRBD1. Losses at the gene ends were 4 bases for V and 5 bases for J; bases not matched to a gene: 3. This CDR3 is 13 amino acids long. Germline CDR1 is SQVTM and CDR2 is ANQGSEA. CDR3 sequence: CSVGQGVDQPQHF. CDR3 nucleotides: TGCAGCGTTGGACAGGGGGTGGATCAGCCCCAGCATTTT.